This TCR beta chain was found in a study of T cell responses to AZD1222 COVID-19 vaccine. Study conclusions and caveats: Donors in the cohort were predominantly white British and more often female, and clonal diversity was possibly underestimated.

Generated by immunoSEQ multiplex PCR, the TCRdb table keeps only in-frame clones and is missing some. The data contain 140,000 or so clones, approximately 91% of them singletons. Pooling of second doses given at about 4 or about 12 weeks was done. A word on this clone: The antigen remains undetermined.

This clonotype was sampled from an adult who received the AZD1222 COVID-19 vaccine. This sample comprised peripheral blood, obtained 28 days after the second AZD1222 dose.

CDR3 nucleotide sequence: TGTGCCAGTAGGGGTCTGGCGGGAGACCTGGTAGCCAAAAACATTCAGTACTTC. Its translation: CASRGLAGDLVAKNIQYF. The gene calls are TRBV19 and TRBJ2-4; 7 bases fit TRBD2. V dropped 6 bases and J dropped 0; count of bases not matched to a gene: 14. This CDR3 contains 18 residues. Germline V gene data show CDR1 as LNHDA and CDR2 as SQIVND (reference sequence).